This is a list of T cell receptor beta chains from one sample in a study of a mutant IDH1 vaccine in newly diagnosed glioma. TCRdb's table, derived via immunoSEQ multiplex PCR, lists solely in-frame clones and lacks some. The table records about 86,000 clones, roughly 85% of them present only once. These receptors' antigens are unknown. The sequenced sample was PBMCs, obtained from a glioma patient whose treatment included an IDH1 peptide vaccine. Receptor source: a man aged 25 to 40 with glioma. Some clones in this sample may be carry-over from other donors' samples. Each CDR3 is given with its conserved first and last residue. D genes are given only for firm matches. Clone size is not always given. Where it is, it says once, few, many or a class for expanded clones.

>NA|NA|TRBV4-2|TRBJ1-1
TGTGCCAGCAGCCTCAATCTCCCGGGGAACACTGAAGCTTTCTTT
CASSLNLPGNTEAFF
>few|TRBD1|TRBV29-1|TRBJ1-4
TGCAGCGCCGAATCCGGGACAGAGGATGAAAAACTGTTTTTT
CSAESGTEDEKLFF
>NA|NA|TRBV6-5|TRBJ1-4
TGTGCCCGCCCGGGGGGGGGCTGGAAACTGTTTTTT
CARPGGGWKLFF
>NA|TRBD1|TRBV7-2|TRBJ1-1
TGTGCCAGCAGCCTGGGACAGGCGAACACTGAAGCTTTCTTT
CASSLGQANTEAFF
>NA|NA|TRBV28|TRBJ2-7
TGTGCCAGCAGTTTACGAAACTACGAGCAGTACTTC
CASSLRNYEQYF
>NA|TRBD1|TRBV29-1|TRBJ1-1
TGCAGCGTGGGTCACAGGGGAACTGAAGCTTTCTTT
CSVGHRGTEAFF
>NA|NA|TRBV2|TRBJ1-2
TGTGCCAGCAGGTCCCAAAGCTATGGCTACACCTTC
CASRSQSYGYTF
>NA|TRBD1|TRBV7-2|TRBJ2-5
TGTGCCAGCACCCAAGATCCGGGACAGATAGAGACCCAGTACTTC
CASTQDPGQIETQYF
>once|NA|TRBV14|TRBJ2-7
TGTGCCAGCAGCCTTACAAAGGGGCAGGGACTCTACCGGCAGTACTTC
CASSLTKGQGLYRQYF
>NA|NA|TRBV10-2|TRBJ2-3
TGCGCCAGCAAGGGGTGGCCCCACCGCACAGATACGCAGTATTTT
CASKGWPHRTDTQYF
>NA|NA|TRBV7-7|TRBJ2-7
TGTGCCAGCAGTAAGGGTTTTGGCTACGAGCAGTACTTC
CASSKGFGYEQYF
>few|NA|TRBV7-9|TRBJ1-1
TGTGCCAGCAGCTTTTCGGACGGAAGGGGTGAAGCTTTCTTT
CASSFSDGRGEAFF
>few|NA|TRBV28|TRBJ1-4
TGTGCCAGCAGTTTTATTCAAGGGCAAGGGCTCAATGAAAAACTGTTTTTT
CASSFIQGQGLNEKLFF
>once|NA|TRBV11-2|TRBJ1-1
TGTGCCAGCAGCTTAGCCACACCCGGCGCTGAAGCTTTCTTT
CASSLATPGAEAFF
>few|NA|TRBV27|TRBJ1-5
TGTGCCAGCAGTCCTTCCGGGATCTCTCAGCCCCAGCATTTT
CASSPSGISQPQHF
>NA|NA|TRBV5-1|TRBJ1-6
TGCGCCAGCAGCCCCCGGATGAGCTCCTATAATTCACCCCTCCACTTT
CASSPRMSSYNSPLHF
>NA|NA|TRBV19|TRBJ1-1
TGTGCCAGTAGTATAGTTCAGAACACTGAAGCTTTCTTT
CASSIVQNTEAFF